This entry is about one TCR beta chain. The antigen is not known. This sample was included in a study of cytomegalovirus exposure and HLA in healthy donors. On the study more broadly: Earlier sequencing of some 170 million T cells yielded nearly 120 million unique TCR beta sequences. Study-level results: Excluded: some indistinguishable V segments such as TRBV6-2 and TRBV6-3. What a later analysis showed was that several of the most significant clusters appeared linked to common viral pathogens. Some public TCRs appeared in many individuals, while most sequences were rare.

The CDR3 consists of 17 residues. CDR1 GTSNPN and CDR2 SVGIG come from the germline V gene (reference sequence). 60 Vbeta and 13 Jbeta primers were used in PCR. Some clones are missing from TCRdb's copy, which holds only in-frame ones; the method was immunoSEQ multiplex PCR. Counted here are under 300,000 clones, approximately 82% occurring once; the ten biggest clones make up approximately 8.4%. The chain is built from TRBV30 and TRBJ2-5, with 12 bases fitting TRBD2. The J call may be incorrect, as the DNA end agrees better with TRBJ2-7. Sequencing used PBMCs. The clonotype comes from a woman aged 60-70 years in good health and CMV-seropositive. CDR3: CAWSVGLAGGRIYEQYF. CDR3 bases: TGTGCCTGGAGTGTAGGGCTAGCGGGAGGGCGTATCTACGAGCAGTACTTC.